Listed below are T cell receptor beta chains from one sample, sequenced in a study of blood T cell repertoires in COVID-19. Only in-frame clones appear in the TCRdb table, and some are missing; sequencing was by immunoSEQ multiplex PCR. This repertoire shows about 95,000 clones, roughly 89% found once; its top ten account for 3% to 4%. The source material was peripheral blood. The receptors shown here come from a woman aged 70-85 years with acute or convalescent COVID-19. Each CDR3 is given with its conserved first and last residue. A D gene is named only where the DNA matches it firmly. Some rows have no size entry. The others give once, few or many, or a class for an expanded clone.

NA,TRBV5-5,TRBJ1-5,NA,CASSLQSDQPQHF,TGTGCCAGCAGCCTCCAGTCAGATCAGCCCCAGCATTTT
TRBD1,TRBV19,TRBJ2-1,NA,CASTTTGMNEQFF,TGTGCCAGTACCACGACAGGGATGAATGAGCAGTTCTTC
NA,TRBV6-5,TRBJ1-1,NA,CASSYTTGEAFF,TGTGCCAGCAGTTACACGACAGGTGAAGCTTTCTTT
NA,TRBV2,TRBJ1-4,NA,CASRANSATNEKLFF,TGTGCCAGCAGGGCCAACAGTGCAACTAATGAAAAACTGTTTTTT
NA,TRBV3-1/TRBV3-2,TRBJ1-6,NA,CASSRTEDRSPLHF,TGTGCCAGCAGCCGGACTGAGGACCGTTCACCCCTCCACTTT
NA,TRBV11-2,TRBJ1-6,many,CASSPLTGRNSPLHF,TGTGCCAGCAGCCCATTGACAGGACGGAATTCACCCCTCCACTTT
NA,TRBV18,TRBJ2-1,NA,CASSPPYPAPPPNNEQFF,TGTGCCAGCTCACCACCCTACCCAGCGCCTCCACCCAACAATGAGCAGTTCTTC
NA,TRBV3-1/TRBV3-2,TRBJ2-1,once,CASSPNGGNEQFF,TGTGCCAGCAGCCCTAACGGGGGCAATGAGCAGTTCTTC
NA,TRBV6-5,TRBJ1-2,few,CASGRGMYGYTF,TGTGCCAGCGGGAGGGGTATGTATGGCTACACCTTC
NA,TRBV7-2,TRBJ1-6,NA,CASSLVKNSYNSPLHF,TGTGCCAGCAGCTTAGTCAAAAACTCCTATAATTCACCCCTCCACTTT
TRBD2,TRBV2,TRBJ2-2,NA,CASRKAGGDTGELFF,TGTGCCAGCAGGAAAGCGGGAGGCGACACCGGGGAGCTGTTTTTT
TRBD1,TRBV28,TRBJ1-5,few,CASRDRTGYQPQHF,TGTGCCAGCAGGGATCGGACAGGCTATCAGCCCCAGCATTTT
NA,TRBV7-9,TRBJ2-2,NA,CASSFRQGLYTGELFF,TGTGCCAGCAGCTTTAGACAGGGACTCTACACCGGGGAGCTGTTTTTT
TRBD2,TRBV7-8,TRBJ2-1,NA,CASSRAGGLAHEQFF,TGTGCCAGCAGCCGAGCGGGGGGGCTAGCCCATGAGCAGTTCTTC
TRBD1,TRBV25-1,TRBJ1-2,NA,CASSAAGTGGAVYGYTF,TGTGCCAGCAGTGCTGCCGGGACAGGGGGCGCGGTCTATGGCTACACCTTC
NA,TRBV5-4,TRBJ1-2,NA,CASSLTGTTYGYTF,TGTGCCAGCAGCTTGACCGGGACAACTTATGGCTACACCTTC
NA,TRBV19,TRBJ2-1,NA,CASSINYGDRGYNEQFF,TGTGCCAGTAGTATAAATTATGGCGACCGCGGGTACAATGAGCAGTTCTTC
TRBD1,TRBV28,TRBJ1-2,NA,CASSLRQGGGYTF,TGTGCCAGCAGTTTGCGACAGGGTGGCGGCTACACCTTC
NA,TRBV10-1,TRBJ1-1,NA,CASSDQREFMNTEAFF,TGCGCCAGCAGTGACCAACGGGAGTTCATGAACACTGAAGCTTTCTTT
NA,TRBV28,TRBJ1-5,NA,CASSLISGVNQPQHF,TGTGCCAGCAGTTTAATATCCGGGGTGAATCAGCCCCAGCATTTT
TRBD1,TRBV6-4,TRBJ2-2,NA,CASSETGGRGTGELFF,TGTGCCAGCAGTGAGACAGGGGGACGAGGCACCGGGGAGCTGTTTTTT
TRBD1,TRBV24-1,TRBJ2-2,NA,CATSDPTRQGVGTGELFF,TGTGCCACCAGTGACCCCACCAGACAGGGGGTAGGGACCGGGGAGCTGTTTTTT
TRBD1,TRBV5-1,TRBJ1-1,few,CASGQGSIWSTEAFF,TGCGCCAGCGGACAGGGGTCCATCTGGAGCACTGAAGCTTTCTTT
TRBD1,TRBV10-3,TRBJ1-5,NA,CATGTGGAAVSQPQHF,TGTGCCACGGGAACAGGGGGAGCTGCTGTAAGTCAGCCCCAGCATTTT
TRBD1,TRBV27,TRBJ1-1,few,CASSLLGQRMNTEAFF,TGTGCCAGCAGTTTATTGGGACAGAGGATGAACACTGAAGCTTTCTTT
NA,TRBV10-3,TRBJ2-1,NA,CAISESIQKTSYNEQFF,TGTGCCATCAGTGAGTCGATACAGAAGACCTCCTACAATGAGCAGTTCTTC
NA,TRBV24-1,TRBJ2-7,NA,CATSEEGAATYEQYF,TGTGCCACCAGTGAGGAGGGGGCGGCTACTTACGAGCAGTACTTC
NA,TRBV19,TRBJ2-3,NA,CASSIAEGWDTDTQYF,TGTGCCAGTAGTATAGCGGAGGGGTGGGACACAGATACGCAGTATTTT
TRBD2,TRBV5-1,TRBJ2-5,NA,CASSWLGLGGETQYF,TGCGCCAGCAGCTGGCTGGGACTAGGGGGAGAGACCCAGTACTTC